The T cell receptor (beta chain) described here comes from a study of blood T cells in healthy people across ages. Sample-barcoded 5' priming and a J-beta primer mix drove a second PCR of about 6 to 12 cycles. TCRdb reprocessed the 5' RACE reads via MiXCR and lists one record per CDR3 protein. The sample consists of about 560,000 distinct CDR3 sequences, around a quarter of them appearing once. CDR1 DFQATT and CDR2 SNEGSKA come from the germline V gene (reference sequence). The length of the CDR3 is 15 residues. These same data were also listed under a study on T cells of mothers and their children. That study adds: Maternal samples each gave over 8 million TCR beta CDR3 reads, and child samples roughly 3.3 million each.

Sequencing input: blood. This sequence joins TRBV20-1 and TRBJ2-1; 8 bases match TRBD1. Near its end, the DNA agrees better with TRBJ2-7, so the J call may be wrong. The receptor was derived from a boy between 2 and 10 years old in good health. CDR3 nucleotide sequence: TGCAGTGCTAGCCCCGGGACAGGTGTTTCCTACGAGCAGTACTTC. The encoded protein is CSASPGTGVSYEQYF.